Listed below are T cell receptor beta chains from one sample, sequenced in a study of T cell repertoires in cytomegalovirus infection. These receptors' targets are unknown. TCRdb recomputed calls from the reads with MiXCR, one row per CDR3 protein. The sample carries under 850,000 distinct CDR3 sequences, around 35% recorded once. The source material was cultured PBMCs, sampled from culture after CMV antigen stimulation. Every receptor here comes from a human donor in good health (CMV status not recorded). Some clones in this sample may be carry-over from other donors' samples. Each CDR3 is given with its conserved first and last residue. The D gene is left open where the match is weak. Clone size is not always given. Where it is, it says once, few, many or a class for expanded clones.

NA	TRBD1	TRBJ2-7	TRBV7-6	CASSLPRTGPYEQYF	TGTGCCAGCAGCCTCCCTCGGACAGGTCCCTACGAGCAGTACTTC
NA	NA	TRBJ2-7	TRBV19	CASSMTHMGRYEQYF	TGTGCCAGTAGTATGACCCACATGGGCCGCTACGAGCAGTACTTC
NA	NA	TRBJ1-2	TRBV6-2/TRBV6-3	CATHSEIYGYTF	TGTGCCACCCACAGCGAAATCTATGGCTACACCTTC
NA	NA	TRBJ2-1	TRBV6-2/TRBV6-3	CASSPTRAGRQFF	TGTGCCAGCAGCCCAACCCGGGCGGGTCGGCAGTTCTTC
few	NA	TRBJ2-1	TRBV7-2	CASSPTSTSEQFF	TGTGCCAGCAGCCCTACTAGCACTAGTGAGCAGTTCTTC
NA	TRBD2	TRBJ2-7	TRBV20-1	CSAVAGTEQYF	TGCAGTGCTGTAGCGGGAACCGAGCAGTACTTC
once	TRBD2	TRBJ2-7	TRBV30	CAWSVRGSGVEQYF	TGTGCCTGGAGTGTCCGCGGGAGCGGGGTCGAGCAGTACTTC
few	NA	TRBJ2-7	TRBV7-2	CASQSWGVPTYEQYF	TGTGCCAGCCAATCGTGGGGGGTGCCAACCTACGAGCAGTACTTC
NA	TRBD1	TRBJ1-2	TRBV7-2	CASSSWTGGAGYTF	TGTGCCAGCAGCTCCTGGACAGGGGGCGCGGGCTACACCTTC
many	TRBD1	TRBJ1-2	TRBV7-2	CASSSLTGSDGYTF	TGTGCCAGCAGCTCACTGACAGGGAGCGACGGCTACACCTTC
NA	TRBD1	TRBJ2-1	TRBV5-4	CASSARTGSVSYNEQFF	TGTGCCAGCAGCGCCAGGACAGGGTCGGTATCCTACAATGAGCAGTTCTTC
many	NA	TRBJ1-5	TRBV7-2	CASGSSNQPQHF	TGTGCCAGCGGGAGTAGCAATCAGCCCCAGCATTTT
NA	TRBD1	TRBJ1-5	TRBV4-1	CASSQAGTGWSNQPQHF	TGCGCCAGCAGCCAAGCGGGGACAGGGTGGAGCAATCAGCCCCAGCATTTT
NA	TRBD2	TRBJ2-1	TRBV6-6	CASSPPTSGTYNEQFF	TGTGCCAGCAGTCCCCCGACTAGCGGGACCTACAATGAGCAGTTCTTC
NA	NA	TRBJ1-3	TRBV5-1	CASSTDSSGNTIYF	TGCGCCAGCAGCACAGACAGCTCTGGAAACACCATATATTTT
NA	TRBD1	TRBJ1-1	TRBV6-1	CASTPGQGFATEAFF	TGTGCCAGCACTCCGGGACAGGGGTTTGCCACTGAAGCTTTCTTT
NA	NA	TRBJ2-3	TRBV5-4	CASSLASGGQDTQYF	TGTGCCAGCAGCTTGGCCTCGGGGGGCCAGGATACGCAGTATTTT
few	NA	TRBJ2-3	TRBV6-1	CACARTGGGDTQYF	TGTGCCTGCGCCAGGACTGGTGGTGGAGATACGCAGTATTTT
many	TRBD1	TRBJ2-7	TRBV12-5	CASGLAPTGFEQYF	TGTGCTAGTGGTTTGGCTCCGACAGGGTTCGAGCAGTACTTC
few	TRBD2	TRBJ2-3	TRBV5-4	CASSRFAGSGGTDTQYF	TGTGCCAGCAGCCGGTTCGCGGGGAGCGGGGGCACAGATACGCAGTATTTT
few	NA	TRBJ1-4	TRBV7-2	CASSPAGIGGEKLFF	TGTGCCAGCAGCCCCGCGGGGATAGGAGGGGAAAAACTGTTTTTT
NA	TRBD2	TRBJ2-1	TRBV7-2	CASSLEEREWNEQFF	TGTGCCAGCAGCTTAGAGGAGCGGGAGTGGAATGAGCAGTTCTTC
few	NA	TRBJ2-7	TRBV18	CASSSPEGDYEQYF	TGTGCCAGCTCATCGCCAGAGGGGGACTACGAGCAGTACTTC
few	NA	TRBJ2-1	TRBV27	CASRLDSSYNEQFF	TGTGCCAGCAGGCTCGACAGTTCCTACAATGAGCAGTTCTTC
NA	TRBD2	TRBJ2-1	TRBV5-1	CASSLASGTGGEQFF	TGCGCCAGCAGCTTGGCTAGCGGGACGGGGGGTGAGCAGTTCTTC
NA	NA	TRBJ2-5	TRBV12-5	CASGLGARPKEETQYF	TGTGCTAGTGGTCTGGGAGCAAGACCCAAGGAAGAGACCCAGTACTTC
NA	NA	TRBJ2-1	TRBV7-6	CASSLARRPKYNEQFF	TGTGCCAGCAGCTTAGCTCGGCGGCCCAAGTACAATGAGCAGTTCTTC
few	TRBD2	TRBJ2-3	TRBV6-6	CASSYTGGGPGGRPTDTQYF	TGTGCCAGCAGTTACACCGGGGGGGGGCCGGGCGGGAGGCCCACAGATACGCAGTATTTT
NA	NA	TRBJ2-7	TRBV7-6	CASSQALDTYEQYF	TGTGCCAGCAGCCAGGCTCTAGACACCTACGAGCAGTACTTC
many	NA	TRBJ2-1	TRBV7-2	CASSLSSRVATYNEQFF	TGTGCCAGCAGCTTATCCTCCAGAGTCGCTACCTACAATGAGCAGTTCTTC
few	NA	TRBJ2-7	TRBV20-1	CSATTGYEQYF	TGCAGTGCCACGACAGGCTACGAGCAGTACTTC
NA	TRBD1	TRBJ2-2	TRBV2	CASRPRAGGTGELFF	TGTGCCAGCAGGCCGAGGGCAGGGGGCACCGGGGAGCTGTTTTTT
few	TRBD2	TRBJ2-1	TRBV5-1	CASSLAVKGSGRESSYNEQFF	TGCGCCAGCAGCTTGGCCGTTAAGGGTAGCGGGAGAGAAAGCTCCTACAATGAGCAGTTCTTC
NA	TRBD2	TRBJ2-3	TRBV20-1	CSASVSGGTPDTQYF	TGCAGTGCTAGTGTTTCCGGGGGGACTCCCGATACGCAGTATTTT
few	NA	TRBJ2-3	TRBV7-2	CASSPVRGGSTDTQYF	TGTGCCAGCAGCCCCGTCAGGGGAGGGAGCACAGATACGCAGTATTTT
NA	TRBD2	TRBJ2-5	TRBV20-1	CSALRGDQETQYF	TGCAGTGCTTTACGGGGGGACCAAGAGACCCAGTACTTC
few	TRBD1	TRBJ2-1	TRBV7-8	CASSIQGVLSSYNEQFF	TGTGCCAGCAGTATTCAGGGGGTCTTAAGCTCCTACAATGAGCAGTTCTTC
medium-sized	NA	TRBJ2-3	TRBV7-8	CACREGFTDTQYF	TGTGCCTGCCGTGAGGGTTTTACAGATACGCAGTATTTT
NA	NA	TRBJ2-5	TRBV4-1	CASSQDRRRQETQYF	TGCGCCAGCAGCCAAGATCGGAGGAGACAAGAGACCCAGTACTTC
NA	NA	TRBJ1-1	TRBV29-1	CSTNTEAFF	TGCAGCACGAACACTGAAGCTTTCTTT
NA	NA	TRBJ2-7	TRBV19	CASSKSRAREQYF	TGTGCCAGTAGTAAGAGCCGGGCGCGCGAGCAGTACTTC